Below, one TCR beta chain is given with its context. The antigen remains unidentified. The CDR3 runs to 12 residues. Trimming took off 0 bases at V and 8 bases at J, with 6 bases between the two ends. Per germline, CDR1 SGHDT and CDR2 YYEEEE. This sample is part of a study of T cell responses to AZD1222 COVID-19 vaccine. General study results and limits: Spike-specific TCR breadth and depth grew following two AZD1222 doses. Nearly half of unique spike-specific TCRs reportedly avoided B.1.351 and B.1.1.7 mutated regions. Sampling captured repertoires only after the peak T cell response. Dominant CD4 TCR responses targeted spike regions 160-218 and 743-854.

Method: immunoSEQ multiplex PCR; TCRdb's copy keeps in-frame clones and lacks some. Of 150,000 or so clones listed, 94% are singletons. V is TRBV5-6 and J is TRBJ2-1; D gene unclear. This specimen consisted of peripheral blood, obtained 28 days after the second AZD1222 dose. The receptor was derived from an adult who received the AZD1222 COVID-19 vaccine. DNA of the CDR3: TGTGCCAGCAGCTTGGCCGGTGATGAGCAGTTCTTC. Protein product: CASSLAGDEQFF.